Below are 24 T cell receptor beta chains sequenced from a single sample in a study of T-cell memory formation after mild COVID-19. From the 5' RACE reads, TCRdb called clonotypes with MiXCR, one entry per CDR3 protein. This table has under 200,000 distinct CDR3 sequences, roughly 11% appearing once. The sample was PBMCs or a T cell subset sorted from them (not recorded which). These receptors were collected from a man between 18 and 35 years old who had mild COVID-19 (a few samples of this study predate the infection). Cell type and time point are not known.

V usage is TRBV3-1 and J usage is TRBJ1-5; D not resolved. The length of the CDR3 is 14 residues. Germline values: CDR1 LGHDT, CDR2 YNNKEL (reference sequence). Trimming left V 3 bases short and J 3 bases short, with 9 bases between. The CDR3 coding sequence is TGTGCCAGCAGCCAGGGCCTTTACAATCAGCCCCAGCATTTT. It specifies CASSQGLYNQPQHF. The full variable domain, its missing parts supplied by reference TRBV3-1 and TRBJ1-5, is DTAVSQTPKYLVTQMGNDKSIKCEQNLGHDTMYWYKQDSKKFLKIMFSYNNKELIINETVPNRFSPKSPDKAHLNLHINSLELGDSAVYFCASSQGLYNQPQHFGDGTRLSIL.

A few counts support this clonotype. An end of the junction does not agree with germline; a read error may underlie this. The chain links TRBV20-1 to TRBJ2-3, with no clear D. This CDR3 region has 13 residues. CDR1 is DFQATT, CDR2 SNEGSKA, per germline (reference sequence). The CDR3 DNA follows: TGCGGTGCAAGGAACCCTCTGCTGGATACGCAGTATTTT. It yields the protein CGARNPLLDTQYF.

This clonotype was detected ten times or more. The genes are TRBV18 and TRBJ2-3, with D tentatively TRBD2 (7 bases). This CDR3 comprises 16 residues. Trimming stripped 3 bases from V and 5 bases from J, with 18 bases between. Germline V gives CDR1 KGHSH, CDR2 LQKENI. The CDR3 spells CASSPSGRGPQDTQYF. The CDR3 region has the DNA TGTGCCAGCTCACCGTCGGGGCGGGGGCCTCAAGATACGCAGTATTTT.

This clonotype turned up a few times. V usage is TRBV4-1 and J usage is TRBJ1-5, with a tentative D call TRBD1 (5 bases). The length of the CDR3 is 16 residues. CDR1 is MGHRA and CDR2 is YSYEKL in the germline V gene. V lost 1 base, J lost 1 base, and 11 bases lay in between. CDR3 DNA sequence: TGCGCCAGCAGCCAAGGGCTTCGACAGAGCAATCAGCCCCAGCATTTT. It translates to CASSQGLRQSNQPQHF.

This clonotype has just one count. The chain employs TRBV7-2 and TRBJ2-3; TRBD2 is a possible D gene (7 bases). Trimming stripped 6 bases from V and 2 bases from J, with 12 bases between. The CDR3 is made up of 14 amino acids. Germline V gives CDR1 SGHTA, CDR2 FQGNSA. CDR3 sequence: CASRRGGATDTQYF. In DNA form, the CDR3 reads TGTGCCAGCAGGAGGGGGGGGGCCACAGATACGCAGTATTTT. The full variable domain, rest sourced from reference TRBV7-2 and TRBJ2-3, is GAGVSQSPSNKVTEKGKDVELRCDPISGHTALYWYRQSLGQGLEFLIYFQGNSAPDKSGLPSDRFSAERTGGSVSTLTIQRTQQEDSAVYLCASRRGGATDTQYFGPGTRLTVL.

In this sample, this clonotype turned up a few times. The chain employs TRBV4-1 and TRBJ1-5; D is perhaps TRBD1 (6 bases). In germline, CDR1 is MGHRA, CDR2 YSYEKL. V lost 0 bases and J 5 bases, leaving 14 bases between the germline ends. CDR3 length: 16 residues. The CDR3 here is CASSQDGGRMYQPQHF. The CDR3 DNA is TGCGCCAGCAGCCAAGATGGGGGGCGCATGTATCAGCCCCAGCATTTT.

There are a few counts of this clonotype. This chain connects TRBV20-1 to TRBJ2-7, with 8 bases lining up with TRBD1. V shed 6 bases, J shed 7 bases, and the junction held 14 bases outside the gene matches. There are 14 residues in the CDR3. Germline CDR1 and CDR2: DFQATT and SNEGSKA (reference sequence). The chain's CDR3 is CSAPIAQGAGEQYF. DNA of the CDR3: TGCAGTGCGCCCATCGCCCAGGGGGCGGGAGAGCAGTACTTC.

J is TRBJ1-6 and V is TRBV5-8; 7 bases are a match to TRBD1. Germline V lookup: CDR1 SGHTS, CDR2 YDEGEE. J gave up 5 bases and V 2 bases, and 1 base lay outside the gene matches. The CDR3 runs to 14 residues. CDR3 region: CASSFRGNNSPLHF. The CDR3 region has the DNA TGTGCCAGCAGCTTCAGGGGGAATAATTCACCCCTCCACTTT.

In this sample, this clonotype turned up many times. In DNA form, the CDR3 reads TGCAGTGCCCGAACAGGGGGCGATGAGCAGTTCTTC. It specifies CSARTGGDEQFF. The chain uses TRBV20-1 and TRBJ2-1, with TRBD1 matching 9 bases. The CDR3 spans 12 residues. Trimming at V came to 6 bases and at J to 8 bases, leaving 5 bases not matched to a gene. Germline V gene lookup returns CDR1 DFQATT and CDR2 SNEGSKA (reference sequence).

This clonotype was counted only a few times. The chain combines TRBV30 with TRBJ1-2; 11 bases match TRBD1. After removal of 5 bases from V and 6 bases from J, the junction contained 14 bases not matched to a gene. This CDR3 region has 16 residues. Germline lookup yields CDR1 GTSNPN and CDR2 SVGIG (reference sequence). The CDR3 bases are TGTGCCTGGGGGACCATCGGGACAGGGGGAAGGAATGGCTACACCTTC. Protein product: CAWGTIGTGGRNGYTF.

Concerning this clonotype: Its ends do not fully match the called genes, so a read error is possible. The chain has TRBV4-3 and TRBJ1-1; D unclear. CDR3 length: 12 residues. From germline, CDR1 is LGHNA and CDR2 YSLEER. The CDR3 spells CSSSQEDTEAFF. CDR3 nucleotides: TGCTCCAGCAGCCAAGAAGACACTGAAGCTTTCTTT.

This clonotype showed up just a few times. CDR3 protein: CASSLVSGRGNTEAFF. The CDR3 DNA follows: TGCGCCAGCAGCTTGGTTAGCGGCAGGGGCAACACTGAAGCTTTCTTT. The chain joins TRBV5-1 to TRBJ1-1, with D possibly matching TRBD1 (6 bases). Germline V CDR1 and CDR2: SGHRS, YFSETQ. The CDR3 extends over 16 amino acids. V was clipped by 0 bases and J by 2 bases, with 14 bases between them. The full variable domain, completed using reference TRBV5-1 and TRBJ1-1, is KAGVTQTPRYLIKTRGQQVTLSCSPISGHRSVSWYQQTPGQGLQFLFEYFSETQRNKGNFPGRFSGRQFSNSRSEMNVSTLELGDSALYLCASSLVSGRGNTEAFFGQGTRLTVV.

This clonotype was picked up a small number of times. The rearrangement joins TRBV4-1 to TRBJ1-5; D is unclear. The CDR3 covers 16 residues. Germline CDR1 MGHRA, CDR2 YSYEKL. V gave up 3 bases and J gave up 0 bases, with 12 bases separating them. This CDR3 reads CASSQDLTYSNQPQHF. The CDR3 coding sequence is TGCGCCAGCAGCCAGGACCTAACTTATAGCAATCAGCCCCAGCATTTT.

V is TRBV14 and J is TRBJ2-3; D not certain. The V gene lost 4 bases and the J gene lost 5 bases, with 16 bases spanning the gap. The CDR3 has 15 amino acids. CDR1 is SGHDN, CDR2 FVKESK, per germline. The CDR3 coding sequence is TGTGCCAGCAGCCCCTCTGGGGTACTCAAAGATACGCAGTATTTT. It is translated as CASSPSGVLKDTQYF. The variable domain in full, with the rest retrieved from reference TRBV14 and TRBJ2-3, is EAGVTQFPSHSVIEKGQTVTLRCDPISGHDNLYWYRRVMGKEIKFLLHFVKESKQDESGMPNNRFLAERTGGTYSTLKVQPAELEDSGVYFCASSPSGVLKDTQYFGPGTRLTVL.

This clonotype was counted a few times. The gene calls are TRBV7-6 and TRBJ2-3, with 7 nucleotides matching TRBD1. This CDR3 region has 14 residues. Per the germline V gene, CDR1 is SGHVS and CDR2 is FNYEAQ. V shed 5 bases and J 2 bases; nucleotides not matched to a gene: 4. This CDR3 is CASSMTGPTDTQYF. CDR3 nucleotide sequence: TGTGCCAGCAGCATGACAGGGCCCACAGATACGCAGTATTTT.

The V call is TRBV29-1, the J call TRBJ1-4; no clear D. This CDR3 is built from 13 residues. CDR1 and CDR2 from the germline V gene are SQVTM and ANQGSEA. V lost 8 bases to trimming and J lost 4 bases, with 14 bases between them. CDR3 residues: CSTRETFNEKLFF. In DNA form, the CDR3 reads TGCAGCACCAGAGAAACTTTTAATGAAAAACTGTTTTTT.

This chain joins TRBV7-6 and TRBJ1-2; D unresolved. The CDR3 length is 12 residues. Germline V gene data show CDR1 as SGHVS and CDR2 as FNYEAQ. Trimming shortened V by 1 base and J by 8 bases, and 8 bases separated the two germline ends. CDR3 protein: CASSLGTGGYTF. As DNA, the CDR3 is TGTGCCAGCAGCTTAGGAACCGGGGGCTACACCTTC.

The rearrangement links TRBV6-1 to TRBJ2-7; D gene uncertain. Trimming left V 7 bases short and J 6 bases short, with 13 bases between. The CDR3 is 12 amino acids. Germline V gene sequence: CDR1 MNHNS, CDR2 SASEGT. DNA for the CDR3: TGTGCCAGCAAGGTGTCATCAGGCGAGCAGTACGTC. Translating it yields CASKVSSGEQYV.

This chain connects TRBV20-1 to TRBJ1-1; a weak D match, TRBD1 (5 bases). The CDR3 length is 14 residues. In germline, CDR1 is DFQATT, CDR2 SNEGSKA (reference sequence). The V gene lost 3 bases and the J gene lost 6 bases, with 17 bases spanning the gap. The CDR3, as DNA: TGCAGTGCTAGGCTGACAGTGGGGGTTTCTGAAGCTTTCTTT. Its translation is CSARLTVGVSEAFF.

This clonotype was observed at least ten times. This rearrangement joins TRBV7-8 to TRBJ2-5, with 7 bases fitting TRBD1. CDR3 length equals 14 residues. Germline V gives CDR1 SGHVS, CDR2 FQNEAQ. The V gene end was trimmed by 5 bases and the J gene end by 1 base; junction bases not matched to a gene: 4. The chain's CDR3 is CASSAYRGQETQYF. The CDR3 DNA reads TGTGCCAGCAGCGCATACAGGGGCCAAGAGACCCAGTACTTC.

The chain employs TRBV7-8 and TRBJ1-5, with a weak D call TRBD1 (6 bases). The CDR3 is made up of 16 amino acids. Germline V gene lookup returns CDR1 SGHVS and CDR2 FQNEAQ. V shed 5 bases and J shed 0 bases, with 14 bases lying between them. CDR3 in amino acids: CASSTRGDFSNQPQHF. CDR3 in DNA: TGTGCCAGCAGCACTAGGGGGGACTTTAGCAATCAGCCCCAGCATTTT.

The rearrangement uses TRBV2 and TRBJ2-1, with a tentative D call TRBD2 (5 bases). CDR3 length equals 13 residues. The germline V gene has CDR1 SNHLY and CDR2 FYNNEI. The V end lost 4 bases, the J end lost 5 bases, and 9 bases lay between the germline ends. CDR3 sequence (DNA): TGTGCCAGCAGTGGGCCGGGGAACAATGAGCAGTTCTTC. It specifies CASSGPGNNEQFF. Supplemented by reference TRBV2 and TRBJ2-1, the full variable domain reads EPEVTQTPSHQVTQMGQEVILRCVPISNHLYFYWYRQILGQKVEFLVSFYNNEISEKSEIFDDQFSVERPDGSNFTLKIRSTKLEDSAMYFCASSGPGNNEQFFGPGTRLTVL.

In its sample, this clonotype was seen many times. This chain uses TRBV2 with TRBJ2-7; D is possibly TRBD2 (6 bases). V was pared by 6 bases and J by 5 bases, with 14 bases between. The CDR3 length is 13 residues. From germline, CDR1 is SNHLY and CDR2 FYNNEI. CDR3: CASRFGGVHEQYF. CDR3 DNA sequence: TGTGCCAGCAGGTTCGGGGGAGTCCACGAGCAGTACTTC.

This clonotype was seen more than once but under ten times. The V and J genes are TRBV7-2 and TRBJ2-4, with D perhaps being TRBD1 or TRBD2 (6 bases each). This CDR3 spans 13 amino acids. Per the germline V gene, CDR1 is SGHTA and CDR2 is FQGNSA. Trimming cost V 1 base and J 8 bases, with 9 bases left between them. In nucleotides, the CDR3 is TGTGCCAGCAGCTTAGTAGGGGGGTACATTCAGTACTTC. It encodes CASSLVGGYIQYF.